This TCR beta chain was documented in a study of PD-1 blockade in classical Hodgkin lymphoma. Study overall: The study gave patients nivolumab 3 mg/kg intravenously every 2 weeks. Study-level findings and limits: Whereas CD4+ TCR diversity had risen significantly by C4D1, CD8+ TCR diversity had not. What drove the repertoire differences, possibly disease activity or prior therapy, has not been defined.

Sequencing was performed with immunoSEQ multiplex PCR; in TCRdb, only in-frame clones are kept and a portion is missing. Seen here are more than 85,000 clones, about nine tenths observed once, and the top ten hold roughly 19%. With regard to this clone: As yet, its antigen is unknown. Other nucleotide sequences from this sample produce the same CDR3.

Sample time point: cycle 4 day 1 (C4D1), after 5 to 7 weeks of nivolumab. There was relapse after autologous stem cell transplantation in every patient, and there was variation in brentuximab vedotin exposure. Under best response, outcomes were complete response, partial response or progressive disease. The germline V gene encodes CDR1 GTSNPN and CDR2 SVGIG (reference sequence). Trimming cost V 3 bases and J 7 bases, with 16 bases left between them. The CDR3 has 14 amino acids. This chain links TRBV30 with TRBJ1-3, with a tentative D call TRBD1 (6 bases). The receptor was derived from a human donor with classical Hodgkin lymphoma. Sequenced here: peripheral blood mononuclear cells (PBMCs), sampled before the fourth cycle of nivolumab. CDR3 DNA sequence: TGTGCCTGGAGCCCAGGGGCGCGGGGGAACACCATATATTTT. The encoded protein is CAWSPGARGNTIYF.